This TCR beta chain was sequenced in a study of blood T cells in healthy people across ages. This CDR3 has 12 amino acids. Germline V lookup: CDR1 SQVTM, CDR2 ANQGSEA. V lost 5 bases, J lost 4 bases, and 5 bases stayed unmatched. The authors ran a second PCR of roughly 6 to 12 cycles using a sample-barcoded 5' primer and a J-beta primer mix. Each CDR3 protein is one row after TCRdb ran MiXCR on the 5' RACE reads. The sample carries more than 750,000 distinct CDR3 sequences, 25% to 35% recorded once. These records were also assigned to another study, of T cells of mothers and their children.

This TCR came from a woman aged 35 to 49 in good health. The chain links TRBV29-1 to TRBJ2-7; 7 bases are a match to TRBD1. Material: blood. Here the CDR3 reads CSVRQGRYEQYF. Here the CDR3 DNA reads TGCAGCGTTCGACAGGGAAGATACGAGCAGTACTTC.